These T cell receptor beta chains were read from a single sample in a study of T cell repertoires in cytomegalovirus infection. TCRdb independently ran MiXCR on the reads; one entry per CDR3 protein. The sample includes about 300,000 distinct CDR3 sequences, around 9.6% of them seen just once. Sequencing was done on a sample of PBMCs. The receptors originated from a human donor in good health (CMV status not recorded). Some clones in this sample may be carry-over from other donors' samples. Both conserved end residues are part of each CDR3. A D gene is named only where the DNA matches it firmly. Not all rows give a size; the values are once, few, many and, for expanded clones, a class.

J	V	D	size	DNA	CDR3
TRBJ2-1	TRBV19	TRBD1	many	TGTGCCAGTAGTCTCCCCGGGACAGGGTCCTACAATGAGCAGTTCTTC	CASSLPGTGSYNEQFF
TRBJ2-1	TRBV12-3/TRBV12-4	.	.	TGTGCCAGCACCCCTCAGGCAGGCTCCTACAATGAGCAGTTCTTC	CASTPQAGSYNEQFF
TRBJ1-2	TRBV7-2	.	many	TGTGCCAGCAGCCGCGGGACTCGGGAGGGCTACACCTTC	CASSRGTREGYTF
TRBJ1-1	TRBV29-1	.	.	TGCAGCGTTGGGCGGGGCCTGAACACTGAAGCTTTCTTT	CSVGRGLNTEAFF
TRBJ1-1	TRBV11-2	TRBD1	.	TGTGCCAGCAGCTTCCAGGGGGTGCGGTGGTTCGGCACTGAAGCTTTCTTT	CASSFQGVRWFGTEAFF
TRBJ1-2	TRBV5-1	.	many	TGCGCCAGCAGCGAACCGGGACATATAGGCTACACCTTC	CASSEPGHIGYTF
TRBJ2-1	TRBV20-1	.	many	TGCAGTGCTAGAGATCCAAGGACAGCCCTCCGCAATGAGCAGTTCTTC	CSARDPRTALRNEQFF
TRBJ2-3	TRBV20-1	.	many	TGCAGTGCTGAGCCGGGACTTAACACAGATACGCAGTATTTT	CSAEPGLNTDTQYF
TRBJ1-4	TRBV5-6	.	many	TGTGCCAGCAGCTTGTTTCTTGCAACTAATGAAAAACTGTTTTTT	CASSLFLATNEKLFF
TRBJ2-7	TRBV7-2	.	many	TGTGCCAGCAGCTTGTCCCGGACTAATAGCTACGAGCAGTACTTC	CASSLSRTNSYEQYF
TRBJ1-5	TRBV19	TRBD1	many	TGTGCCAGTAGCCGGTTGAAGGGGGCGAATCAGCCCCAGCATTTT	CASSRLKGANQPQHF
TRBJ2-3	TRBV20-1	TRBD2	many	TGCAGTGCTCAAACCATAGCGGGGGGCGGTAAAATTTATGGAGATACGCAGTATTTT	CSAQTIAGGGKIYGDTQYF
TRBJ1-2	TRBV6-5	TRBD1	many	TGTGCCAGCAGTCCCATGACACAGGGGCCTTACTATGGCTACACCTTC	CASSPMTQGPYYGYTF
TRBJ2-5	TRBV27	TRBD1	.	TGTGCCAGCAGTTTACAGTGGACAGGGTTTCTGGAGACCCAGTACTTC	CASSLQWTGFLETQYF
TRBJ2-1	TRBV7-2	.	many	TGTGCCAGCAGCTTAGGGACTAAAAATGAGCAGTTCTTC	CASSLGTKNEQFF
TRBJ2-3	TRBV29-1	.	many	TGCAGCGTTGTCGGCAGACTAACCACAGATACGCAGTATTTT	CSVVGRLTTDTQYF